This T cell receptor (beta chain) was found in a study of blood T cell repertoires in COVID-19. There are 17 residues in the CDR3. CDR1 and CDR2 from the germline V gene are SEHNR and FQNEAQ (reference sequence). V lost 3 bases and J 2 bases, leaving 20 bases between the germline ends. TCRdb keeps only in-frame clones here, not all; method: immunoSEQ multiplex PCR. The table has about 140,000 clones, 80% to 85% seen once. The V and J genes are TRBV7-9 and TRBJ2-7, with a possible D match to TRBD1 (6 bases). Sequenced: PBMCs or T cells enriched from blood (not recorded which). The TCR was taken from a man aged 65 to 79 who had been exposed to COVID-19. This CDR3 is CASSFNGLPTGPYEQYF. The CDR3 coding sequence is TGTGCCAGCAGCTTCAATGGCCTACCGACAGGACCCTACGAGCAGTACTTC.